This T cell receptor (beta chain) is drawn from a study of shared clonotypes between healthy human individuals. V lost 4 bases and J lost 6, with 11 bases in between. Germline V gene lookup returns CDR1 SGHDT and CDR2 YYEEEE. The CDR3 totals 13 residues. Deep was the level at which the assay was run. Replicate PCRs run on sorted subsets employed approximately 0.2 ug DNA, around 27,000 T cell genomes. Original analysis: ImmunoSEQ only sent back junction sequences with no quality scores, so filtering was done differently. This table comes from immunoSEQ multiplex PCR, and its TCRdb copy is limited to in-frame clones, with some not included. The V and J calls and clone size were taken over from that table, and D and trimming were inferred from the DNA. The sample shows about 590,000 clones, around 95% of them seen only once. CD45RO negativity and positive selection for CCR7 defined naive CD8 cells, a population that excluded terminally differentiated effector memory CD45RA+ cells.

J is TRBJ2-1 and V is TRBV5-6; TRBD2 might be the D (5 bases). Material for sequencing was naive CD8+ T cells sorted from blood. This receptor was obtained from a woman aged 25 to 45 in good health. The CDR3 region has the DNA TGTGCCAGCAGCCGCACTAGGACCAATGAGCAGTTCTTC. Its protein product is CASSRTRTNEQFF.